A selection of T cell receptor beta chains follows, all from one sample in a study of shared clonotypes between healthy human individuals. This table comes from immunoSEQ multiplex PCR, and its TCRdb copy is limited to in-frame clones, with some not included. The sample yields approximately 940,000 clones, roughly 72% seen once. What was sequenced was memory CD4+ T cells sorted from blood. The receptors stem from a man between 18 and 29 years old in good health. CDR3s leave out the opening cysteine and the closing phenylalanine or tryptophan. The order of the fields is V gene, CDR3 length, J gene, CDR3 protein.

>TRBV5-1|13|TRBJ1-1
ASSPGQGSNTEAF
>TRBV6-1|11|TRBJ2-7
ASSENRQVEQY
>TRBV27|13|TRBJ2-1
ASSLEGQIQWEQF
>TRBV7-3|13|TRBJ2-1
ASSLGTSSYNEQF
>TRBV4-1|13|TRBJ2-7
ASSRTSGGNYEQY
>TRBV30|11|TRBJ1-6
AWKPNVGSPLH
>TRBV4-1|13|TRBJ2-5
ASSQDPAVQETQY
>TRBV21-1|15|TRBJ1-4
ASSNKQDNATNEKLF
>TRBV30|10|TRBJ2-3
ARLPGTDTQY
>TRBV18|12|TRBJ2-6
ASSSTPGANVLT
>TRBV11-2|14|TRBJ2-2
ASSLGGQWVTGELF
>TRBV27|13|TRBJ2-7
ASSSGQGITYEQY
>TRBV6-6|13|TRBJ2-3
ASRLAGALTDTQY
>TRBV7-8|13|TRBJ2-7
ASSLVLAGSYEQY
>TRBV5-1|13|TRBJ2-3
ASSQPLKDTDTQY
>TRBV6-1|12|TRBJ1-3
ASSDGRAGNTIY
>TRBV6-1|11|TRBJ1-5
ASSVDSRQPQH
>TRBV27|13|TRBJ2-2
ASSLEAGVTGELF
>TRBV7-2|12|TRBJ2-5
ASSSSGAQETQY
>TRBV7-2|13|TRBJ2-3
ASSKLAGVGDTQY
>TRBV7-8|14|TRBJ2-5
ASSLSVGEGQETQY
>TRBV7-9|12|TRBJ2-7
ASRLGAGNYEQY
>TRBV5-6|10|TRBJ2-1
ASSSRWDEQF
>TRBV5-4|14|TRBJ2-7
ASSQDSAKGSYEQY
>TRBV5-1|13|TRBJ2-1
ASSLEAGQGREQF
>TRBV6-4|15|TRBJ2-7
ASSDKLPSGDVYEQY
>TRBV9|12|TRBJ1-3
ASSVAGVGNTIY
>TRBV6-6|13|TRBJ2-5
ASSPGQAYQETQY